By proportion, the clone carrying this TCR beta chain is large (0.1 to 1%). Antigen specificity is unknown. Peripheral blood genomic DNA, not sorted cells or RNA, was the template. This entry is derived from a study of T cell repertoires in aging, cancer and after chemotherapy. Across the whole study: Paired samples before and after chemotherapy came from chronic lymphocytic leukemia patients on fludarabine- or bendamustine-based regimens.

Study conclusions and caveats: Median generation probability rose over the chemotherapy interval in each cancer cohort, suggesting rebound thymic output. In hematological cancer patients, infiltrated lymphoid organs may have impaired thymic emigration or peripheral T cell expansion. Compared with age-matched healthy donors, untreated hematological or solid cancer patients showed higher blood TCR clonality.

V was clipped by 3 bases and J by 2 bases; unmatched bases: 4. The CDR3 totals 15 residues. Germline-derived CDR1 and CDR2 are MNHEY and SVGEGT. A mixed TRB-A/B primer pool amplified rearranged TRB by multiplex touch-down PCR. TCRdb processed the multiplex PCR reads anew with MiXCR; each CDR3 protein has one entry. The sample yields 720 or so distinct CDR3 sequences, roughly 20% seen once. Sequenced material: blood. This sequence was found in a human donor with a blood cancer. This chain links TRBV6-2 or TRBV6-3 with TRBJ2-7; 10 bases are shared with TRBD2. The DNA for the CDR3 is TGTGCCAGCAGTTATTCCGGGACTAGCGCCTACGAGCAGTACTTC. Amino acid sequence: CASSYSGTSAYEQYF.